A selection of T cell receptor beta chains follows, all from one sample in a study of T cells in Graves' hyperthyroidism and ophthalmopathy. TCRdb independently ran MiXCR on the multiplex PCR reads; one entry per CDR3 protein. The sample carries 300,000 to 400,000 distinct CDR3 sequences, less than 20% recorded once. Sample: blood. These receptors all come from a man aged 18-30 years with Graves' ophthalmopathy. Both conserved end residues are part of each CDR3. The order of the fields is clone size, V gene, D gene, J gene, CDR3 DNA, CDR3 protein. The D gene is left open where the match is weak. Some rows mark clone size as missing; the rest say once, few, many or name a class of expanded clone.

>.|TRBV27|TRBD1|TRBJ2-2
TGTGCCAGCAGTTTGCCAGGGGGCACCGGGGAGCTGTTTTTT
CASSLPGGTGELFF
>many|TRBV28|TRBD2|TRBJ2-7
TGTGCCAGCACCGAGGGGACTAGCGGAACCGAGCAGTACTTC
CASTEGTSGTEQYF
>many|TRBV11-2|.|TRBJ2-7
TGTGCCAGCAGCTTAAGTCCAGGGGCGGAGTACGAGCAGTACTTC
CASSLSPGAEYEQYF
>few|TRBV7-3|.|TRBJ1-6
TGTGCCAGCAGCCCTGGGACACTACGAGACTCACCCCTCCACTTT
CASSPGTLRDSPLHF
>many|TRBV15|.|TRBJ1-5
TGTGCCACCAGCAAATCGTCCATATCACGGCCCCAGCATTTT
CATSKSSISRPQHF
>.|TRBV7-3|TRBD2|TRBJ2-5
TGTGCCAGCAGCCCTAACCCGGGAGGAGGGGAGACCCAGTACTTC
CASSPNPGGGETQYF
>.|TRBV29-1|TRBD1|TRBJ1-3
TGCAGCGTGCCGGGACAGGGGAGTGGAAACACCATATATTTT
CSVPGQGSGNTIYF
>.|TRBV6-2/TRBV6-3|.|TRBJ1-4
TGTGCCAGCAGTTTTACAGGGAGAAAACTGTTTTTT
CASSFTGRKLFF
>.|TRBV12-3/TRBV12-4|.|TRBJ2-5
TGTGCCAGCAGTCTAAACATGAAAGAGACCCAGTACTTC
CASSLNMKETQYF
>.|TRBV10-3|.|TRBJ1-6
TGTGCCATCAGTGGGGGAGATGGGTTTTCACCCCTCCACTTT
CAISGGDGFSPLHF
>few|TRBV7-9|.|TRBJ1-3
TGTGCCAGCAGCTTATTTGGTACCTCTGGAAACACCATATATTTT
CASSLFGTSGNTIYF
>many|TRBV18|.|TRBJ1-5
TGTGCCAGCTCAGACCGCAACCAGCCCCAGCATTTT
CASSDRNQPQHF
>.|TRBV27|.|TRBJ2-7
TGTGCCAGCAGTTCATCTAGGTACTACTCCTACGAGCAGTACTTC
CASSSSRYYSYEQYF
>many|TRBV6-1|TRBD1|TRBJ1-1
TGTGCCAGCAACAGGGGCAGACTCATGAACACTGAAGCTTTCTTT
CASNRGRLMNTEAFF
>.|TRBV19|TRBD1|TRBJ1-5
TGTGCCAGTAGTATAGGGGACAGGACCAATCAGCCCCAGCATTTT
CASSIGDRTNQPQHF
>.|TRBV5-1|.|TRBJ2-3
TGCGCCAGCAGCACCTCCCTGGGGGGTAGGGCCACAGATACGCAGTATTTT
CASSTSLGGRATDTQYF
>many|TRBV7-3|.|TRBJ2-1
TGTGCCAGCAGCTTACACGAAGGCAATGAGCAGTTCTTC
CASSLHEGNEQFF
>few|TRBV2|TRBD1|TRBJ2-3
TGTGCCAGCAGCGCCCACCGGGACAGGGAGAATACGCAGTATTTT
CASSAHRDRENTQYF
>few|TRBV19|.|TRBJ1-5
TGTGCCAGTAGTACGGGACTGGGTAGGGCAAACAATCAGCCCCAGCATTTT
CASSTGLGRANNQPQHF
>.|TRBV6-6|.|TRBJ2-1
TGTGCCAGCAGTTACTCCCAGGGAAGTGAGCAGTTCTTC
CASSYSQGSEQFF
>.|TRBV11-2|TRBD1|TRBJ2-7
TGTGCCAGCAGCCCTACCGGACAGGTCCACTCCTACGAGCAGTACTTC
CASSPTGQVHSYEQYF
>.|TRBV6-2/TRBV6-3|.|TRBJ2-7
TGTGCCAGCGGTCGAGGAGAACTAATCTCCTACGAGCAGTACTTC
CASGRGELISYEQYF
>many|TRBV2|TRBD1|TRBJ1-6
TGTGCCAGCAGCGGTACAACAGGGGGAAATTCACCCCTCCACTTT
CASSGTTGGNSPLHF
>many|TRBV20-1|.|TRBJ2-1
TGCAGTGCTAGAGATCCCAGGGACAATGAGCAGTTCTTC
CSARDPRDNEQFF
>.|TRBV30|.|TRBJ1-1
TGTGCCTGGAGTGGGGAGGCGAACACTGAAGCTTTCTTT
CAWSGEANTEAFF
>many|TRBV29-1|TRBD1|TRBJ2-5
TGCAGCGTCGACCGGACAGGGGGAGGCCAAGAGACCCAGTACTTC
CSVDRTGGGQETQYF
>.|TRBV29-1|TRBD2|TRBJ2-7
TGCAGCGTTGCAGGACTAGGTTTCTACGAGCAGTACTTC
CSVAGLGFYEQYF
>.|TRBV2|.|TRBJ1-3
TGTGCCAGCAGTGTATTCGGCCTCAGCTCTGGAAACACCATATATTTT
CASSVFGLSSGNTIYF
>many|TRBV7-8|.|TRBJ2-7
TGTGCCAGCAGCTTGGGACATGGCCCTGCCTACGAGCAGTACTTC
CASSLGHGPAYEQYF
>many|TRBV6-1|.|TRBJ1-2
TGTGCCAGCGCGAAGGGTACCTATGGCTACACCTTC
CASAKGTYGYTF
>.|TRBV11-2|TRBD1|TRBJ2-1
TGTGCCAGCAGCTTAGATCATGGGGGGACAGGACTTTACAATGAGCAGTTCTTC
CASSLDHGGTGLYNEQFF
>many|TRBV3-1|.|TRBJ1-1
TGTGCCAGCAGCCCTCCAGGGCCCCCTGAAGCTTTCTTT
CASSPPGPPEAFF
>many|TRBV12-3/TRBV12-4|TRBD2|TRBJ2-3
TGTGCCAGCAGTAGCGGGGGGAGTCGGGGAGATACGCAGTATTTT
CASSSGGSRGDTQYF
>many|TRBV7-9|.|TRBJ2-1
TGTGCCAGCAGCTTAGTAGGGGAGAGCTCCTACAATGAGCAGTTCTTC
CASSLVGESSYNEQFF
>many|TRBV27|TRBD1|TRBJ1-2
TGTGCCAGCAGTTATACAGGGGACATCTATGGCTACACCTTC
CASSYTGDIYGYTF
>once|TRBV7-9|TRBD2|TRBJ2-7
TGTGCCAGCAGCACAGATGCTAGCGGGGGCGACTTTTCCTACGAGCAGTACTTC
CASSTDASGGDFSYEQYF
>.|TRBV29-1|TRBD1|TRBJ2-2
TGCAGCGTAGGGGACAGCCTGGCCGCCGGGGAGCTGTTTTTT
CSVGDSLAAGELFF
>.|TRBV19|TRBD1|TRBJ1-6
TGTGCCACAACTTCCGGGACAGCTTATAATTCACCCCTCCACTTT
CATTSGTAYNSPLHF
>many|TRBV10-3|.|TRBJ1-1
TGTGCCATCAGTGAGTCATCCTATCGCTCCAACGCTGAAGCTTTCTTT
CAISESSYRSNAEAFF
>few|TRBV3-1|.|TRBJ1-2
TGTGCCAGCAGCCAAGCCGGGGATGGTTTGGACTACACCTTC
CASSQAGDGLDYTF
>many|TRBV6-6|.|TRBJ1-2
TGTGCCAGCAGTTACTCGGGAGATAACTATGGCTACACCTTC
CASSYSGDNYGYTF
>.|TRBV25-1|TRBD1|TRBJ1-5
TGTGCCAGCATAGAAGACAGGGTCGATCAGCCCCAGCATTTT
CASIEDRVDQPQHF
>many|TRBV11-2|TRBD1|TRBJ1-1
TGTGCCAGCAGCTCCGGGACAGCCTACACTGAAGCTTTCTTT
CASSSGTAYTEAFF
>few|TRBV19|.|TRBJ2-3
TGTGCCAGTAGTATGTGGGCCGCCCCGGCAGGAGATACGCAGTATTTT
CASSMWAAPAGDTQYF
>many|TRBV9|.|TRBJ1-1
TGTGCCAGCAGCGTCCAACAGGGTGGAGGGAACACTGAAGCTTTCTTT
CASSVQQGGGNTEAFF
>.|TRBV12-3/TRBV12-4|TRBD2|TRBJ2-1
TGTGCCAGCAGGGAACTTCTAGCGGTGGGGGGCAATGAGCAGTTCTTC
CASRELLAVGGNEQFF